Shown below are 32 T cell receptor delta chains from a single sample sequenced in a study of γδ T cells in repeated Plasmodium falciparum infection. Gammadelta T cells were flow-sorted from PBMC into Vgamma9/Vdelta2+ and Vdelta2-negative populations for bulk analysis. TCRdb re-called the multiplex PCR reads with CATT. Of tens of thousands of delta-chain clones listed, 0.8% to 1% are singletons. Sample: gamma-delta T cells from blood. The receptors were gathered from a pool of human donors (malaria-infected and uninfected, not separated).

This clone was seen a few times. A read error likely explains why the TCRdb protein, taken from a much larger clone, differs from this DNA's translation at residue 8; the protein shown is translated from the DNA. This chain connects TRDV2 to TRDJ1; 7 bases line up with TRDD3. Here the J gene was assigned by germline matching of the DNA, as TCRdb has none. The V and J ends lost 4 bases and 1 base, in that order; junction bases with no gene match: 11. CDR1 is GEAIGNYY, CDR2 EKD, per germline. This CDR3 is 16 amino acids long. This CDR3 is CACDRLGNTRTDKLIF. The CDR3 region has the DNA TGTGCCTGTGATCGACTGGGGAATACTCGCACCGATAAACTCATCTTT.

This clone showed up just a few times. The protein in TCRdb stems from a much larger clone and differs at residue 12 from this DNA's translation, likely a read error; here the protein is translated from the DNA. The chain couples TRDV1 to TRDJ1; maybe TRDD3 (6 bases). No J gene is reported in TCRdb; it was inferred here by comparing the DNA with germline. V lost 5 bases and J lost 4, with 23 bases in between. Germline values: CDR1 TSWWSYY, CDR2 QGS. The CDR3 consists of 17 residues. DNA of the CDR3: TGTGCTCTTGGGATCCCTCTCCTTATGCGGGGGAGCGATAAACTCATCTTT. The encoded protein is CALGIPLLMRGSDKLIF.

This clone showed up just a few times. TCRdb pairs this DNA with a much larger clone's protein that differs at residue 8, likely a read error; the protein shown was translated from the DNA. CDR3 DNA sequence: TGTGCTCTTGGGGCCAGATCCATGCCTTCGCTCCTGGAATGGGGGAAGGTAGGGACCGATAAACTCATCTTT. As protein: CALGARSMPSLLEWGKVGTDKLIF. The chain combines TRDV1 with TRDJ1; 7 bases map to TRDD3. Germline matching of the DNA provided the J gene here, since TCRdb leaves it blank. The CDR3 is 24 amino acids. J was trimmed by 2 bases and V by 4 bases; bases with no gene match: 34. From germline, CDR1 is TSWWSYY and CDR2 QGS.

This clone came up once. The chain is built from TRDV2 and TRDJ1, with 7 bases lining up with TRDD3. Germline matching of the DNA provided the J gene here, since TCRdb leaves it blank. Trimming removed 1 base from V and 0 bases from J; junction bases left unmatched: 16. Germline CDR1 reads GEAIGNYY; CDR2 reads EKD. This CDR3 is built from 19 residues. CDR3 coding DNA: TGTGCCTGTGACACGAACTCTGGGGGGATCGAAGGGTACACCGATAAACTCATCTTT. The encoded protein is CACDTNSGGIEGYTDKLIF.

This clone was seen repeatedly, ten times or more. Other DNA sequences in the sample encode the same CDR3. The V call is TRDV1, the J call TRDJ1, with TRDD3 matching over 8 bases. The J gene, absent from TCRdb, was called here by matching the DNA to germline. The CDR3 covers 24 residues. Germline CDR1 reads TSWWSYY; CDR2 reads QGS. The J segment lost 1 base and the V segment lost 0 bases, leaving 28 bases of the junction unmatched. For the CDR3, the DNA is TGTGCTCTTGGGGAACTCGGTCTGGTCTTCGAGGGGGTACTGGGGGCATCATCCACCGATAAACTCATCTTT. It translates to CALGELGLVFEGVLGASSTDKLIF.

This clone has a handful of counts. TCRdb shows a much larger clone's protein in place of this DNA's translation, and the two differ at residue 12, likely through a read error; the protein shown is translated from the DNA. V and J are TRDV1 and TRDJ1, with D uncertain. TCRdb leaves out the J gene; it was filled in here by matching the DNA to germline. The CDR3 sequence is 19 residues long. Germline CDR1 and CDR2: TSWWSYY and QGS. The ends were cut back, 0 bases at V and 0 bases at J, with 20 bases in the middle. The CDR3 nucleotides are TGTGCTCTTGGGGAACTAAGACCAGCCCGACCCTCGTACACCGATAAACTCATCTTT. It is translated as CALGELRPARPSYTDKLIF.

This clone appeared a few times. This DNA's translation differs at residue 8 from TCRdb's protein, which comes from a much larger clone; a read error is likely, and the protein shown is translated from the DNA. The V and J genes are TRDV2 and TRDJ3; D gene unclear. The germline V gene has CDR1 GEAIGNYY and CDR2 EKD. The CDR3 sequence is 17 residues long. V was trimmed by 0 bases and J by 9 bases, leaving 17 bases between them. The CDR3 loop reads CACDTVSEGLFTRQMFF. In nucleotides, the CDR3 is TGTGCCTGTGACACCGTCTCCGAGGGCCTTTTCACCCGACAGATGTTTTTC.

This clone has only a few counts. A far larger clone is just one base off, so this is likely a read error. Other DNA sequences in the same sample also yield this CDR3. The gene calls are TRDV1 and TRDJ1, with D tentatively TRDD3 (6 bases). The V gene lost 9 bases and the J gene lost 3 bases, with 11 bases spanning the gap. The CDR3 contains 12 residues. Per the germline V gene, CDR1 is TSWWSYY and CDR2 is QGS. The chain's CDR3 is CALGMGADKLIF. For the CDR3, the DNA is TGTGCTCTCGGGATGGGGGCCGATAAACTCATCTTT.

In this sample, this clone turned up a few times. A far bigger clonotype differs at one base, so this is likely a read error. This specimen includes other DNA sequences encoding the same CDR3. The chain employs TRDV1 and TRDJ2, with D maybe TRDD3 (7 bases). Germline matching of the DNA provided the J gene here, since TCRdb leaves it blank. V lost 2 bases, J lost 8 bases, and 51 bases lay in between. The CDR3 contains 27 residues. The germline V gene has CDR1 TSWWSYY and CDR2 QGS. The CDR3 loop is CALGESGSFLRRGMGGSRPDEAAQLFF. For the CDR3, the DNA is TGTGCTCTTGGGGAAAGCGGATCATTCCTAAGGAGGGGGATGGGGGGATCGAGGCCCGACGAAGCGGCACAACTCTTCTTT.

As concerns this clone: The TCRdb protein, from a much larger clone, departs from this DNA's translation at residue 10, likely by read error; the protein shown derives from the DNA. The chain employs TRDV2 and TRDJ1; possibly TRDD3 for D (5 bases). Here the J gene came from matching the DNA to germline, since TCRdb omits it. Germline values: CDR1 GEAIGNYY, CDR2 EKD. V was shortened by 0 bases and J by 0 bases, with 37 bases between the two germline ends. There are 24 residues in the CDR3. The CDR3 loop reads CACDTVRGGGTHYSTPTYTDKLIF. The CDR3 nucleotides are TGTGCCTGTGACACCGTGAGGGGGGGGGGTACCCACTACAGTACACCGACGTACACCGATAAACTCATCTTT.

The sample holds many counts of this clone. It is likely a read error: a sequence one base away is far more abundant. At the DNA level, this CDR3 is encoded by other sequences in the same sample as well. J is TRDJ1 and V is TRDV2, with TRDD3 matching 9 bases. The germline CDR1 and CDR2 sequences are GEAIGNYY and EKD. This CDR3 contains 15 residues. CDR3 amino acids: CACDTGGPDTDKLIF. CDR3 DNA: TGCGCCTGTGACACTGGGGGACCGGACACCGATAAACTCATCTTT.

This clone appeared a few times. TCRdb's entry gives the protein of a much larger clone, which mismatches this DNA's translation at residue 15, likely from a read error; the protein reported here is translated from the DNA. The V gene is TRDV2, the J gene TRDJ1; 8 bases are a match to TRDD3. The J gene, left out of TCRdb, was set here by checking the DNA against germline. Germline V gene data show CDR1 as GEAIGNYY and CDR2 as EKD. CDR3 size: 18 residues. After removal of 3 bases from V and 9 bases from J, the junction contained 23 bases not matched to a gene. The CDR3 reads CACDPLGEATGGSHELIF. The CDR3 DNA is TGTGCCTGTGACCCCTTAGGGGAGGCGACTGGGGGCTCCCATGAACTCATCTTT.

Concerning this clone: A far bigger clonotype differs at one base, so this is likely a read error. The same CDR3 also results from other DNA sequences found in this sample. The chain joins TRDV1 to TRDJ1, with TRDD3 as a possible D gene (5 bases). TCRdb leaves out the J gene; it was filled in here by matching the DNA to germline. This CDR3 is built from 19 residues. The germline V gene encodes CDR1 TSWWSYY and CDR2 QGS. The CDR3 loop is CALGVPSLRSNEYTDKLIF. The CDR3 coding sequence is TGCGCTCTTGGGGTCCCGAGTCTCCGATCAAATGAGTACACCGATAAACTCATCTTT.

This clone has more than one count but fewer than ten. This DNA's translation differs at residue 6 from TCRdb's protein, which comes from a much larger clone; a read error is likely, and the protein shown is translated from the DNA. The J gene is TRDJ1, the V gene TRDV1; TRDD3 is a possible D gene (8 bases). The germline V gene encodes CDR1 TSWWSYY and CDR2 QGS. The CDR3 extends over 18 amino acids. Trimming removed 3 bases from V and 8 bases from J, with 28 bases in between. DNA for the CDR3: TGTGCTCTTGGGGATTACAATTCCTACAAGGGCTGGGGGACCAAACTCATCTTT. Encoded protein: CALGDYNSYKGWGTKLIF.

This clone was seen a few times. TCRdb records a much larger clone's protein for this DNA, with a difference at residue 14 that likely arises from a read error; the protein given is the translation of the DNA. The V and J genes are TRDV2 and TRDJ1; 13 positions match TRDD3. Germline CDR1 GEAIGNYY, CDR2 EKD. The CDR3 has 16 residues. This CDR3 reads CACDILLGDTTDKPIF. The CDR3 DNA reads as TGTGCCTGTGACATCTTACTGGGGGATACGACCGATAAACCCATCTTT.

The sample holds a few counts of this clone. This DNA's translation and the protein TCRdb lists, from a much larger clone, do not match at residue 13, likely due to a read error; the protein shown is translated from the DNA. CDR3 loop: CALGASFLGHRNTPLKLIF. CDR3 DNA sequence: TGTGCTCTTGGGGCGTCCTTCCTCGGGCACCGAAATACTCCCTTAAAACTCATCTTT. The chain is built from TRDV1 and TRDJ1, with a weak D call TRDD2 (7 bases). The length of the CDR3 is 19 residues. The germline V gene encodes CDR1 TSWWSYY and CDR2 QGS. Between the trimmed V and J ends, which lost 4 bases and 8 bases, there was a span of 32 bases.

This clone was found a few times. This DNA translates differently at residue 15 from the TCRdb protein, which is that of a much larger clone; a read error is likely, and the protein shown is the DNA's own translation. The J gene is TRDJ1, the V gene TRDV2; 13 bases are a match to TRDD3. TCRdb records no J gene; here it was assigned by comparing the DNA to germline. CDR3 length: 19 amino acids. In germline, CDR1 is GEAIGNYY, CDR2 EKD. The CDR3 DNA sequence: TGTGCCTGTGGACCACGAGACTGGGGGATACGTAAGTACACCAATAAACTCATCTTT. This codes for CACGPRDWGIRKYTNKLIF.

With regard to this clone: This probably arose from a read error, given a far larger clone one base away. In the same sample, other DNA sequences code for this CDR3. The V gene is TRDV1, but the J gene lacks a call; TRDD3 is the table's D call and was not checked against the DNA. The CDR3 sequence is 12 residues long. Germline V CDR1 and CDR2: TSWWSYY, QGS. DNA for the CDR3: TGTGCCCTCTTTGAGCTTACTGGGGGTCTCATCTTT. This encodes CALFELTGGLIF.

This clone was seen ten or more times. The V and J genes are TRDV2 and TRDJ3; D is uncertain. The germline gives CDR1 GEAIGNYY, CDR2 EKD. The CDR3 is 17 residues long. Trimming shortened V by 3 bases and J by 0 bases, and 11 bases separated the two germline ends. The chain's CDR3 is CACDPTGVSWDTRQMFF. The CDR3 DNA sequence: TGTGCCTGTGACCCGACAGGAGTCTCCTGGGACACCCGACAGATGTTTTTC.

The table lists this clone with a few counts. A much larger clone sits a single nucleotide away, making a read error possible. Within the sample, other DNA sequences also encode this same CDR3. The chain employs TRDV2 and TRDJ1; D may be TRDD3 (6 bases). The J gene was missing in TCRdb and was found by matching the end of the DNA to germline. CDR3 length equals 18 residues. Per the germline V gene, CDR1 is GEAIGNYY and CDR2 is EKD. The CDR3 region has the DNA TGTGCCTGCGACAGTATCCTGGGGCCATCTAATGGGGCCGATAAACTCATCTTT. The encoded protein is CACDSILGPSNGADKLIF.

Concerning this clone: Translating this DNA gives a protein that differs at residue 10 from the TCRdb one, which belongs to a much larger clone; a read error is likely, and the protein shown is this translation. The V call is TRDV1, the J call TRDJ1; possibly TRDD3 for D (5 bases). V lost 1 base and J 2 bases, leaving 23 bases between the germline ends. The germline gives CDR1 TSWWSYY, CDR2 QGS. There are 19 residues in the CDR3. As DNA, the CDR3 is TGTGCTCTTGGGGAACATTACGTCTCGGAGGATATTGATACCGATAAACTCATCTTT. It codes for CALGEHYVSEDIDTDKLIF.

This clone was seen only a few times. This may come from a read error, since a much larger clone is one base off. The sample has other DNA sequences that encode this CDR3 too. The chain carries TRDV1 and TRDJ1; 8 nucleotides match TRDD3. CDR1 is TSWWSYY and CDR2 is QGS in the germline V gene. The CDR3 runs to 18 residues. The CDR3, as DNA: TGTGCCCTTGGGGACAGTTACGTAAGGGGACTGGGGGCCCCTAAACTCATCTTT. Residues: CALGDSYVRGLGAPKLIF.

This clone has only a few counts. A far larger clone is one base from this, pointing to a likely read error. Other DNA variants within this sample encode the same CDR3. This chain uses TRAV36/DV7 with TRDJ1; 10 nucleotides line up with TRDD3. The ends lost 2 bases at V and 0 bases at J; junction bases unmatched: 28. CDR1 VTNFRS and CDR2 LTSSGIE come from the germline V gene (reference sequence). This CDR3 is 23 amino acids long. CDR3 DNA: TGTGCTGTGGAAGGGTTTGCGCGACGAAACTATTGGGGGATACTTAGGTACACCGATAAACTCATCTTT. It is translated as CAVEGFARRNYWGILRYTDKLIF.

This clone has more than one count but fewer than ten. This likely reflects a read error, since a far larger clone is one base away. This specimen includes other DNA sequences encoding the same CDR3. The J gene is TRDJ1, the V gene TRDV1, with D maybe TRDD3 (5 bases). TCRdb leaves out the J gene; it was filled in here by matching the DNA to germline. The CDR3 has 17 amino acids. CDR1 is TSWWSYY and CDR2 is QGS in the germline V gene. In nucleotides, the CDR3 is TGTGCTCTCGGGGAACTCCATCCTCCACTGGATACCGATAAACTCATCTTT. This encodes CALGELHPPLDTDKLIF.

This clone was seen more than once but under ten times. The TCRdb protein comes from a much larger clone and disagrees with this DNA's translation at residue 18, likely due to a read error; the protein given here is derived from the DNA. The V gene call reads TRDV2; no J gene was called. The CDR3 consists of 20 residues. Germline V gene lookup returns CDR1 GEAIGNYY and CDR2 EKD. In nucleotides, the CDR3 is TGTGCCTGTGACACGCGGTTTCATTTTATGCCGCAGACGTACACCGATAAACCCATCTTT. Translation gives CACDTRFHFMPQTYTDKPIF.

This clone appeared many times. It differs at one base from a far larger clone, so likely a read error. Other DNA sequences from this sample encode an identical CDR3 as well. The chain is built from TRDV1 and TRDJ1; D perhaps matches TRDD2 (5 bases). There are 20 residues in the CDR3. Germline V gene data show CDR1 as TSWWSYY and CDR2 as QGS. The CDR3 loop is CALVFPDLVGVPLYTDKLIF. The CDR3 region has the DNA TGTGCTCTTGTGTTTCCTGATTTAGTGGGTGTTCCTCTATACACCGATAAACTCATCTTC.

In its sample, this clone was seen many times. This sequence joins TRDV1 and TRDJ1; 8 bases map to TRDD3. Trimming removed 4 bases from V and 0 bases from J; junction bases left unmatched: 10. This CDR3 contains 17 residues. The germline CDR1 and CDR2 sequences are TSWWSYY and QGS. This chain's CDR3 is CALGGSLGEPYTDKLIF. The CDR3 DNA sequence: TGTGCTCTTGGGGGTTCCCTGGGGGAACCGTACACCGATAAACTCATCTTT.

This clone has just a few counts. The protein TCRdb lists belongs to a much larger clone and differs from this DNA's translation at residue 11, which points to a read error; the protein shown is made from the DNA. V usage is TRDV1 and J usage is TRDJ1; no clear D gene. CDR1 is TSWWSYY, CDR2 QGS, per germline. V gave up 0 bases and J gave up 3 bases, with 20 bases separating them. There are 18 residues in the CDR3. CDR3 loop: CALGELTGSGHGADKLIF. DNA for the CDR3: TGTGCTCTTGGGGAACTAACGGGTTCAGGACACGGAGCCGATAAACTCATCTTT.

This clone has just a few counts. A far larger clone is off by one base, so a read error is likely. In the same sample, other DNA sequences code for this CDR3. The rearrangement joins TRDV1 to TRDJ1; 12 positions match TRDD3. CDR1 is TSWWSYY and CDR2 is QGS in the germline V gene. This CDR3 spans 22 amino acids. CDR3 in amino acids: CALGGGSCHTGGYSGVHHKLIF. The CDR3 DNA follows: TGTGCTCTCGGGGGCGGGAGTTGTCATACTGGGGGATACTCGGGGGTCCACCATAAGCTCATCTTT.

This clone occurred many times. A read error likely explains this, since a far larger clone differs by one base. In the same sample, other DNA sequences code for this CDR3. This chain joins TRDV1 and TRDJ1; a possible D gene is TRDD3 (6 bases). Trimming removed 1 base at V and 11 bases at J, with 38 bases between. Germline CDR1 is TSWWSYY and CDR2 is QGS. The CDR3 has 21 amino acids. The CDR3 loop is CALGERERLHSNGGELPGLIF. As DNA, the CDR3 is TGTGCTCTTGGGGAACGAGAGCGCCTACATTCGAACGGGGGGGAACTGCCCGGGCTCATCTTT.

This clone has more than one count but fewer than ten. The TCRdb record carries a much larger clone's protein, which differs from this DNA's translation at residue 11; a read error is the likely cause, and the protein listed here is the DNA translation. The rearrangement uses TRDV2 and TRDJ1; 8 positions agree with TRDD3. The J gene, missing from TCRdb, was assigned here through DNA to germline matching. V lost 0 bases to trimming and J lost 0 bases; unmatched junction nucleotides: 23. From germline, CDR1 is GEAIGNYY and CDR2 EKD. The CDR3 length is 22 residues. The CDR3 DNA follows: TGTGCCTGTGACACCGGACAATACTGGGGGGTCCCTTCCCTCCGATACACCGATAAACTCATCTTT. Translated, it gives CACDTGQYWGVPSLRYTDKLIF.

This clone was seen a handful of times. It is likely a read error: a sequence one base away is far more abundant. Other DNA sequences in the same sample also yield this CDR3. CDR3 region: CACDTLSSPSLGDGSTDKLIF. The CDR3 DNA reads TGTGCCTGTGACACACTGAGTAGTCCATCTTTGGGGGATGGGTCCACCGATAAACTCATCTTT. V usage is TRDV2 and J usage is TRDJ1; TRDD3 aligns across 8 bases. No J segment appears in TCRdb, so it was assigned here by matching the sequence to germline. In germline, CDR1 is GEAIGNYY, CDR2 EKD. The CDR3 has 21 amino acids. The ends lost 1 base at V and 1 base at J; junction bases unmatched: 22.